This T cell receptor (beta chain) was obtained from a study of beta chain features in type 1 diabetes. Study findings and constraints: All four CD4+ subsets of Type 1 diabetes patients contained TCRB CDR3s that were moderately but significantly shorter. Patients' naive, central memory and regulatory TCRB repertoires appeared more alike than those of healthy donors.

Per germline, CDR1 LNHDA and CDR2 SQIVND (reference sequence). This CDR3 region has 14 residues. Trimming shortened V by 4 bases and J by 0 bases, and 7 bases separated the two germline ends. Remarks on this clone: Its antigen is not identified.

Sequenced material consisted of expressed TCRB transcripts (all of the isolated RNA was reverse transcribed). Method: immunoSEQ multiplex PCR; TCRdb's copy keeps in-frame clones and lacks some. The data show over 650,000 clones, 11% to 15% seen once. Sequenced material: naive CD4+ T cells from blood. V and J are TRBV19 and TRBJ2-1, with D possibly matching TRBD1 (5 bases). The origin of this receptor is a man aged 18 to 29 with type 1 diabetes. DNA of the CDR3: TGTGCCAGTAGTAAGACAGCCTCCTACAATGAGCAGTTCTTC. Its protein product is CASSKTASYNEQFF.